A single sample gave rise to the 10 T cell receptor beta chains below, sequenced in a study of shared T cell receptors in the human thymus. The assay was immunoSEQ multiplex PCR, and TCRdb's table has in-frame clones only and misses some. The sample lists about 380,000 clones, approximately 95% occurring once. Sequencing input: thymocytes. The receptors shown here come from a human donor.

The chain employs TRBV7-6 and TRBJ2-7, with TRBD2 matching over 8 bases. After removal of 1 base from V and 2 bases from J, the junction contained 7 bases not matched to a gene. Germline CDR1 and CDR2: SGHVS and FNYEAQ. The CDR3 has 16 amino acids. The CDR3 DNA is TGTGCCAGCAGCTTAGGGGGACTAGAGCTTACCTACGAGCAGTACTTC. This sequence encodes CASSLGGLELTYEQYF.

This chain uses TRBV6-4 with TRBJ2-7, with D perhaps matching TRBD1 (6 bases). CDR1 is MRHNA and CDR2 is SNTAGT in the germline V gene. The CDR3 is 13 amino acids. Trimming cost V 4 bases and J 4 bases, with 11 bases left between them. The CDR3 here is CASSAGDGYEQYF. CDR3 nucleotide sequence: TGTGCCAGCAGTGCAGGGGATGGGTACGAGCAGTACTTC.

This clone was counted a single time. DNA for the CDR3: TGTGCCAGCAGTTACGGGGTGTTATTGGGGTACGAGCAGTACTTC. Translating gives CASSYGVLLGYEQYF. The chain couples TRBV6-6 to TRBJ2-7, with D unclear. This CDR3 is 15 amino acids long. Trimming removed 2 bases from V and 4 bases from J, with 15 bases in between. CDR1 is MNHNY and CDR2 is SVGAGI in the germline V gene (reference sequence).

V and J are TRBV9 and TRBJ1-5, with 7 bases fitting TRBD1. The CDR3 is 17 residues long. Germline lookup yields CDR1 SGDLS and CDR2 YYNGEE. Unmatched junction bases numbered 13, after V lost 0 bases and J lost 7 bases. CDR3 sequence: CASSVERRGLPDQPQHF. The DNA of the CDR3 is TGTGCCAGCAGCGTAGAAAGGAGGGGGCTACCAGACCAGCCCCAGCATTTT. The full variable domain, rest sourced from reference TRBV9 and TRBJ1-5, is DSGVTQTPKHLITATGQRVTLRCSPRSGDLSVYWYQQSLDQGLQFLIQYYNGEERAKGNILERFSAQQFPDLHSELNLSSLELGDSALYFCASSVERRGLPDQPQHFGDGTRLSIL.

The V gene is TRBV5-1, the J gene TRBJ2-7; D is uncertain. The CDR3 length is 15 residues. In germline, CDR1 is SGHRS, CDR2 YFSETQ. Trimming left V 0 bases short and J 0 bases short, with 10 bases between. CDR3 nucleotide sequence: TGCGCCAGCAGCTTGGAACTTCCACTCTCCTACGAGCAGTACTTC. Translation: CASSLELPLSYEQYF.

As regards this clone: A junction end diverges from the germline sequence, so it may reflect a read error. The genes are TRBV28 and TRBJ1-1; no clear D. Per the germline V gene, CDR1 is MDHEN and CDR2 is SYDVKM. This CDR3 is built from 14 residues. The CDR3 loop is CASTLSDANTEAFF. Written as DNA, the CDR3 is TGTGCCAGCACTTTATCGGATGCGAACACTGAAGCTTTCTTT.

The chain links TRBV5-8 to TRBJ1-5, with TRBD1 identical over 9 bases. This CDR3 is built from 16 residues. From germline, CDR1 is SGHTS and CDR2 YDEGEE. The ends lost 4 bases at V and 2 bases at J; junction bases unmatched: 7. Here the CDR3 DNA reads TGTGCCAGCAGCCTTAGCCGGGACAGGGGCAATCAGCCCCAGCATTTT. Translated, it gives CASSLSRDRGNQPQHF.

The chain links TRBV28 to TRBJ2-2; D might be TRBD1 (6 bases). Trimming left V 4 bases short and J 0 bases short, with 9 bases between. The CDR3 covers 15 residues. Germline V gene lookup returns CDR1 MDHEN and CDR2 SYDVKM. The CDR3 coding sequence is TGTGCCAGCAGTTCGGGGACATCGAACACCGGGGAGCTGTTTTTT. Protein sequence: CASSSGTSNTGELFF.

This clone showed up just once. The chain is built from TRBV18 and TRBJ2-7; D remains unclear. The CDR3 runs 16 residues. V was trimmed by 8 bases and J by 0 bases, leaving 20 bases between them. Germline loops: CDR1 KGHSH, CDR2 LQKENI. The CDR3 loop is CASRGSTPGTSYEQYF. CDR3 DNA sequence: TGTGCCAGCCGTGGATCGACCCCCGGAACCTCCTACGAGCAGTACTTC.

This chain joins TRBV28 and TRBJ2-1, with 9 bases aligning to TRBD2. In germline, CDR1 is MDHEN, CDR2 SYDVKM. The trim removed 0 bases at V and 8 bases at J, leaving 11 bases unmatched. This CDR3 comprises 17 residues. The CDR3 DNA reads TGTGCCAGCAGTTTATGCGATGGCGGGAGGGCCGAAGATGAGCAGTTCTTC. This encodes CASSLCDGGRAEDEQFF.